The present T cell receptor (beta chain) was sequenced within a study of T cell changes during pregnancy in multiple sclerosis. Repertoires were generated with immunoSEQ multiplex PCR, while TCRdb's copy carries only in-frame clones and drops some. Of under 100,000 clones in the sample, about 91% were seen once. Germline values: CDR1 MNHEY, CDR2 SVGAGI. Trimming pared 5 bases from V and 2 bases from J, leaving 8 bases between. CDR3 size: 13 residues. V is TRBV6-5 and J is TRBJ2-3; the D gene is possibly TRBD1 (6 bases). This specimen consisted of peripheral blood, obtained in the first trimester of pregnancy. This clonotype was sampled from a female donor in good health, enrolled as a control in a pregnancy study. The CDR3 DNA reads TGTGCCAGCAGTCGGGACAACACAGATACGCAGTATTTT. Translation gives CASSRDNTDTQYF.